This TCR beta chain derives from a study of chemoradiotherapy in HPV16-positive cancers. Concerning this clone: Antigen specificity is unknown.

CDR1 and CDR2 (germline): MGHRA, YSYEKL. Losses at the gene ends were 0 bases for V and 2 bases for J; bases not matched to a gene: 6. The CDR3 is 18 amino acids. Points from the study as a whole: The functional HPV-specific definition rests on just two HPV16-positive patients.

TCRdb keeps only in-frame clones here, not all; method: immunoSEQ multiplex PCR. The table lists 8,000 or so clones, about two thirds of them singletons. This sequence was found in a human donor with HPV-associated anogenital cancer. Sampling was carried out from a patient who underwent chemoradiotherapy. V is TRBV4-1 and J is TRBJ2-3; 12 bases are shared with TRBD2. CDR3 loop: CASSQEWASGGVTDTQYF. The CDR3 region has the DNA TGCGCCAGCAGCCAAGAGTGGGCTAGCGGGGGGGTCACAGATACGCAGTATTTT.